This entry concerns a single T cell receptor beta chain. The target antigen is unknown. This sample was taken from a study of shared clonotypes between healthy human individuals. For the study at large: Samples came from a couple of female and three male donors aged 18 to 49.

Germline lookup yields CDR1 WSHSY and CDR2 SAAADI. Trimming at V came to 4 bases and at J to 3 bases, leaving 4 bases not matched to a gene. This CDR3 is 14 amino acids long. The naive CD8 population came from CD45RO-negative cells selected for CCR7, without terminally differentiated effector memory CD45RA+ cells. Notes on the study in general: On the whole, naive subsets had larger estimated richness than memory subsets had.

Assay execution took place at the deep level. Repertoires were generated with immunoSEQ multiplex PCR, while TCRdb's copy carries only in-frame clones and drops some. The table has hundreds of thousands of clones, roughly 96% seen once. Sequencing was done on a sample of naive CD8+ T cells sorted from blood. This TCR was sampled from a man aged 30-40 years in good health. The J gene is TRBJ2-3, the V gene TRBV10-2; the match to TRBD2 covers 7 bases. The CDR3 DNA follows: TGCGCCAGCAGTGGGGACTATAAGACAGATACGCAGTATTTT. Translated, it gives CASSGDYKTDTQYF.